These 25 T cell receptor beta chains were all obtained from the same sample, sequenced in a study of technical replicates of blood from a handful of donors. Sequenced by immunoSEQ multiplex PCR; TCRdb stores in-frame clones only, minus some. The profile covers tens of thousands of clones, with 85% to 95% appearing a single time and over 0.35% taken by the ten largest. The sample comprised T cells isolated from PBMCs. All receptors derive from a human donor in good health.

The chain carries TRBV6-1 and TRBJ2-7; no clear D gene. V was trimmed by 9 bases and J by 0 bases, leaving 15 bases between them. The germline gives CDR1 MNHNS, CDR2 SASEGT. This CDR3 has 14 amino acids. The CDR3 DNA sequence: TGTGCCAGTAAAAACAGAATAAGCTCCTACGAGCAGTACTTC. Protein: CASKNRISSYEQYF.

The V gene is TRBV7-9, the J gene TRBJ2-1; 7 bases align to TRBD2. The junction had 8 bases not matched to a gene; V was cut back by 1 base and J by 5 bases. This CDR3 is 16 amino acids long. Germline V gene lookup returns CDR1 SEHNR and CDR2 FQNEAQ (reference sequence). CDR3 in DNA: TGTGCCAGCAGCTTAGTAGGGACTACCGGGAACAATGAGCAGTTCTTC. Translating it yields CASSLVGTTGNNEQFF.

For the CDR3, the DNA is TGTGCCAGCAGCACAGGGGGGAACACTGAAGCTTTCTTT. As protein: CASSTGGNTEAFF. The chain couples TRBV11-3 to TRBJ1-1; TRBD1 agrees at 8 bases. Germline trimming cut 5 bases from V and 1 base from J; bases unmatched to any gene: 0. This CDR3 has 13 residues. Germline values: CDR1 SGHNT, CDR2 YENEEA. Based on the CDR3 plus reference TRBV11-3 and TRBJ1-1, the full variable domain is EAGVVQSPRYKIIEKKQPVAFWCNPISGHNTLYWYLQNLGQGPELLIRYENEEAVDDSQLPKDRFSAERLKGVDSTLKIQPAELGDSAVYLCASSTGGNTEAFFGQGTRLTVV.

The V call is TRBV7-8, the J call TRBJ2-5, with 8 bases identical to TRBD1. Germline lookup yields CDR1 SGHVS and CDR2 FQNEAQ. This CDR3 has 16 residues. V was clipped by 2 bases and J by 4 bases; unmatched bases: 9. The CDR3 coding sequence is TGTGCCAGCAGCTTATTGTCAGGGGGCTCGTCAGAGACCCAGTACTTC. It encodes CASSLLSGGSSETQYF.

The gene calls are TRBV28 and TRBJ2-7, with D tentatively TRBD1 (6 bases). The CDR3 runs 13 residues. Germline V gene data show CDR1 as MDHEN and CDR2 as SYDVKM. Trimming removed 6 bases from V and 5 bases from J, with 14 bases in between. The CDR3 region has the DNA TGTGCCAGCAGGCGGACAGTTAAGGACGAGCAGTACTTC. Protein sequence: CASRRTVKDEQYF.

The rearrangement links TRBV7-7 to TRBJ1-1; D is undetermined. Germline V CDR1 and CDR2: SSHAT, FNYEAQ (reference sequence). Trimming removed 1 base from V and 3 bases from J, with 6 bases in between. The CDR3 covers 13 residues. The CDR3 bases are TGTGCCAGCAGCTTAGGTCAGTACACTGAAGCTTTCTTT. It encodes CASSLGQYTEAFF.

The V and J genes are TRBV10-3 and TRBJ1-5; D is unclear. Trimming took off 0 bases at V and 0 bases at J, with 3 bases between the two ends. CDR1 is ENHRY and CDR2 is SYGVKD in the germline V gene. CDR3 length equals 14 residues. CDR3 amino acids: CAISESASNQPQHF. CDR3 nucleotide sequence: TGTGCCATCAGTGAGTCAGCTAGCAATCAGCCCCAGCATTTT.

J is TRBJ1-4 and V is TRBV14; TRBD1 agrees at 7 bases. This CDR3 spans 14 amino acids. V shed 6 bases and J 3 bases; nucleotides not matched to a gene: 4. CDR1 is SGHDN and CDR2 is FVKESK in the germline V gene. CDR3 nucleotides: TGTGCCAGCAGATACAGGGGAGCTAATGAAAAACTGTTTTTT. Protein sequence: CASRYRGANEKLFF.

The V and J genes are TRBV18 and TRBJ2-2; the D gene is possibly TRBD1 (6 bases). This CDR3 contains 14 residues. Looked up from germline, CDR1 is KGHSH and CDR2 is LQKENI. V gave up 4 bases and J gave up 3 bases, with 9 bases separating them. In nucleotides, the CDR3 is TGTGCCAGCTCACTACAGGGACACACCGGGGAGCTGTTTTTT. The encoded protein is CASSLQGHTGELFF.

This chain uses TRBV5-1 with TRBJ1-2; a weak D match, TRBD1 (6 bases). This CDR3 region has 15 residues. Germline loops: CDR1 SGHRS, CDR2 YFSETQ. The V end lost 3 bases, the J end lost 4 bases, and 16 bases lay between the germline ends. The CDR3 is CASSSSGESFYGYTF. The CDR3 DNA reads TGCGCCAGCAGCTCATCAGGGGAGAGTTTCTATGGCTACACCTTC.

This chain uses TRBV11-3 with TRBJ2-7, with D hard to call. Trimming took 1 base from V and 7 from J, leaving 8 bases between them. The CDR3 covers 12 residues. Per the germline V gene, CDR1 is SGHNT and CDR2 is YENEEA. In nucleotides, the CDR3 is TGTGCCAGCAGCTTAGTATCCGAGGAGCAGTACTTC. Translating gives CASSLVSEEQYF.

This chain connects TRBV15 to TRBJ2-1, with 10 bases fitting TRBD2. The CDR3 is 15 amino acids. Per germline, CDR1 LNHNV and CDR2 YYDKDF (reference sequence). V dropped 0 bases and J dropped 6; count of bases not matched to a gene: 2. CDR3 nucleotide sequence: TGTGCCACCAGCAGAGAAGCGGGAGGGAGCAATGAGCAGTTCTTC. Its translation is CATSREAGGSNEQFF. Looking up the rest from reference TRBV15 and TRBJ2-1 gives the full variable domain: DAMVIQNPRYQVTQFGKPVTLSCSQTLNHNVMYWYQQKSSQAPKLLFHYYDKDFNNEADTPDNFQSRRPNTSFCFLDIRSPGLGDTAMYLCATSREAGGSNEQFFGPGTRLTVL.

The rearrangement uses TRBV7-9 and TRBJ2-7; 9 nucleotides line up with TRBD2. Germline-derived CDR1 and CDR2 are SEHNR and FQNEAQ (reference sequence). The CDR3 extends over 17 amino acids. The J segment lost 3 bases and the V segment lost 1 base, leaving 10 bases of the junction unmatched. The CDR3 coding sequence is TGTGCCAGCAGCTTAGATCTAGCGGGAAAGGGAGTCTACGAGCAGTACTTC. Its protein product is CASSLDLAGKGVYEQYF.

This chain uses TRBV27 with TRBJ1-2; no firm D call. CDR3 length: 14 residues. Germline V lookup: CDR1 MNHEY, CDR2 SMNVEV (reference sequence). Trimming removed 3 bases at V and 2 bases at J, with 10 bases between. The CDR3 DNA reads as TGTGCCAGCAGTTTTGGGTCGGGGAACTATGGCTACACCTTC. It encodes CASSFGSGNYGYTF.

The J gene is TRBJ2-2, the V gene TRBV7-9; D remains ambiguous. The CDR3 is 14 amino acids. With 5 bases removed from V and 5 bases from J, the gap between germline ends came to 12 bases. CDR1 and CDR2 (germline): SEHNR, FQNEAQ (reference sequence). For the CDR3, the DNA is TGTGCCAGCAGCAGAAGAGAGGAGACCGGGGAGCTGTTTTTT. Its protein product is CASSRREETGELFF.

This chain links TRBV19 with TRBJ2-7; maybe TRBD2 (5 bases). Per the germline V gene, CDR1 is LNHDA and CDR2 is SQIVND (reference sequence). The V end was cut by 5 bases, the J end by 6 bases, with 14 bases between. This CDR3 spans 13 amino acids. The DNA for the CDR3 is TGTGCCAGTAGTCCGGACTGGGCCTCCGAGCAGTACTTC. Residues: CASSPDWASEQYF.

The CDR3 DNA reads TGTGCCAGCAGCCTAGGAGCTGGAGGAGAGACCCAGTACTTC. As protein: CASSLGAGGETQYF. This chain connects TRBV9 to TRBJ2-5, with D tentatively TRBD2 (5 bases). This CDR3 spans 14 amino acids. Germline V gene data show CDR1 as SGDLS and CDR2 as YYNGEE. V lost 4 bases and J lost 4, with 14 bases in between.

The chain uses TRBV6-5 and TRBJ1-5; no definite D call. Germline V gene lookup returns CDR1 MNHEY and CDR2 SVGAGI. The CDR3 spans 13 residues. V was trimmed by 6 bases and J by 6 bases, leaving 12 bases between them. CDR3 bases: TGTGCCAGCAGCCCCGATAGGAGTCAGCCCCAGCATTTT. Amino acids: CASSPDRSQPQHF.

This chain connects TRBV6-5 to TRBJ2-5; 8 nucleotides match TRBD1. J gave up 4 bases and V 0 bases, and 1 base lay outside the gene matches. Per germline, CDR1 MNHEY and CDR2 SVGAGI. CDR3 length: 14 residues. The CDR3 DNA is TGTGCCAGCAGTTACTCAACAGGGGGAGAGACCCAGTACTTC. It is translated as CASSYSTGGETQYF.

The chain has TRBV15 and TRBJ2-5, with D hard to call. The CDR3 runs 15 residues. V lost 0 bases to trimming and J lost 5 bases, with 13 bases between them. Germline V gene lookup returns CDR1 LNHNV and CDR2 YYDKDF (reference sequence). CDR3 residues: CATSRDAPSGETQYF. The CDR3 DNA sequence: TGTGCCACCAGCAGAGATGCTCCCTCCGGGGAGACCCAGTACTTC.

This clone came up once. The chain combines TRBV12-5 with TRBJ2-1, with TRBD2 as a possible D gene (5 bases). The germline V and J ends were trimmed by 5 bases and 0 bases, with 14 bases remaining between them. This CDR3 region has 16 residues. Germline CDR1 LGHNT, CDR2 FRNRAP. CDR3 amino acids: CASGLGLLSSYNEQFF. The CDR3 DNA follows: TGTGCTAGTGGTCTAGGACTTCTCAGCTCCTACAATGAGCAGTTCTTC.

V gene TRBV10-3 combines with J gene TRBJ2-1, with 7 bases lining up with TRBD2. Trimming removed 10 bases from V and 7 bases from J; junction bases left unmatched: 16. Per the germline V gene, CDR1 is ENHRY and CDR2 is SYGVKD. The CDR3 is made up of 15 amino acids. CDR3 protein: CATTARAGAPNEQFF. The CDR3, as DNA: TGTGCCACCACCGCTAGGGCGGGAGCTCCTAATGAGCAGTTCTTC.

The table lists this clone with a few counts. The J gene is TRBJ2-7, the V gene TRBV25-1, with a possible D match to TRBD2 (5 bases). The CDR3 has 14 residues. Per the germline V gene, CDR1 is MGHDK and CDR2 is SYGVNS. Trimming removed 9 bases from V and 2 bases from J, with 17 bases in between. The CDR3: CASTDSGDPYEQYF. The CDR3 DNA reads TGTGCCAGTACAGACTCCGGGGATCCCTACGAGCAGTACTTC.

The chain links TRBV7-3 to TRBJ1-5; D is unclear. V gave up 2 bases and J gave up 6 bases, with 8 bases separating them. Germline CDR1 and CDR2: SGHTA and FQGTGA. This CDR3 is 13 amino acids long. The CDR3 protein is CASSLYEGQPQHF. CDR3 nucleotide sequence: TGTGCCAGCAGCTTATATGAGGGTCAGCCCCAGCATTTT.

About this clone: A junction boundary mismatches the germline segment, possibly from a read error. The rearrangement uses TRBV6-1 and TRBJ2-7, with TRBD2 matching 8 bases. CDR1 MNHNS and CDR2 SASEGT come from the germline V gene. This CDR3 is 15 amino acids long. CDR3 DNA: TGTGCCAGCACCGTAGAAGGGACTAGACGCTACGATCAGTACTTC. It is translated as CASTVEGTRRYDQYF.